The T cell receptor (beta chain) under discussion was sequenced for a study of CXCR3-negative and CXCR3-positive naive CD8 T cells. As for the study in general: Every library held about 1.5 +/- 0.3 million TRB reads, and the total came to approximately 140 million.

UMI-labeled 5' RACE yielded the TRB cDNA libraries. TCRdb processed the 5' RACE reads again and assigns one entry to each CDR3 protein, with no DNA. The sample totals roughly 100,000 distinct CDR3 sequences; its top ten clones hold 0.3% to 0.45%. General study results and limits: CXCR3-positive naive cells carried more hydrophobic TRB CDR3s than CXCR3-negative ones. Upon cryopreservation, CXCR3 expression partially decreased, and most assays used fresh PBMCs.

As concerns this clonotype: Its antigen is as yet unknown.

The sequencing sample was made of naive CXCR3+ CD8+ T cells from blood. The subset here: CD45RO-CCR7+CD27+CD95- naive CD8+ T cells expressing CXCR3 (TNR3+). This clonotype was obtained from a human donor in good health. Some clones in this sample may be carry-over from other donors' samples.

The CDR3 region is CASSPLRGRGTEAFF. The chain recombines TRBV11-1 with TRBJ1-1; TCRdb outputs TRBD1, but without DNA this stays unchecked. The V gene's germline CDR1 is SGHAT and CDR2 FQDESV (reference sequence). The CDR3 sequence is 15 residues long.